The text below deals with one T cell receptor beta chain. The antigen remains unidentified. Patients and controls were mostly of Caucasian heritage. Blood samples were heparinized, about 5 to 9 ml per donor. The source of the sample is a study of T cell clonality in common variable immunodeficiency. Study results and caveats: Fewer deletions and N-nucleotide insertions were reportedly seen in common variable immunodeficiency TCR beta sequences. Fewer TCRbeta clones were shared among CVID subjects than controls.

The assay was immunoSEQ multiplex PCR, and TCRdb's table has in-frame clones only and misses some. The sample counts 15,000 to 25,000 clones, none seen once; the ten largest own around 25%. The sequence was collected from a human donor with common variable immunodeficiency. The sequenced sample consisted of peripheral blood mononuclear cells.

The part of the CDR3 DNA that was read is TGTGCCAGCAGCGGACCGGGACTAGGGGAAGAGACC. This codes for CASSGPGLGEET. The entire CDR3 reads CASSGPGLGEETQYF. The rearrangement joins TRBV7-9 to TRBJ2-5, with 8 bases that match TRBD2. The read terminates 3 residues before the CDR3 end, so the remaining end is supplied by the germline J gene. The germline gives CDR1 SEHNR, CDR2 FQNEAQ (reference sequence). This CDR3 contains 15 residues. V was pared by 5 bases and J by 3 bases, with 8 bases of the junction left unmatched.